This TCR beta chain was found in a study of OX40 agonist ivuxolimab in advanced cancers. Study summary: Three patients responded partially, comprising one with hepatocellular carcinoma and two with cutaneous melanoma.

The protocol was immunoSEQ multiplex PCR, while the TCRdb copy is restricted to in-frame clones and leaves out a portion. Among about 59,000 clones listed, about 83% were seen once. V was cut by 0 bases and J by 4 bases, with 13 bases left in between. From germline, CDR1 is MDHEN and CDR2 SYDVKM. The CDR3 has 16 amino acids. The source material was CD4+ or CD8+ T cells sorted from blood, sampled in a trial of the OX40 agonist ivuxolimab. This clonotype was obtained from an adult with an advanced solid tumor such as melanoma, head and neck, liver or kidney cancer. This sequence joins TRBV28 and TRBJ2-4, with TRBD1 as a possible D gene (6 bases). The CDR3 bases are TGTGCCAGCAGTTTATGGGGCCAGGGGCAAAAAAACATTCAGTACTTC. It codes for CASSLWGQGQKNIQYF.